A selection of T cell receptor beta chains follows, all from one sample in a study of blood T cell repertoires in COVID-19. Sequencing was performed with immunoSEQ multiplex PCR; in TCRdb, only in-frame clones are kept and a portion is missing. The data hold about 480,000 clones, with approximately 92% observed a single time. The specimen was peripheral blood. The receptor set was obtained from a man aged 18 to 35 with COVID-19, enrolled during active disease. Each CDR3 is given with its conserved first and last residue. D genes are given only for firm matches. Not every row has a clone size; where given, it reads once, few, many or a size class.

v_gene,j_gene,abundance,d_gene,len,CDR3aa,CDR3nt
TRBV29-1,TRBJ2-7,few,-,11,CSVVSGEEQYF,TGCAGCGTTGTTTCCGGTGAAGAGCAGTACTTC
TRBV6-1,TRBJ1-2,few,-,15,CASSEGTLGNYGYTF,TGTGCCAGCAGTGAAGGGACACTGGGTAACTATGGCTACACCTTC
TRBV2,TRBJ1-2,-,TRBD1,13,CASSGTAYYGYTF,TGTGCCAGCAGCGGGACAGCCTACTATGGCTACACCTTC
TRBV24-1,TRBJ2-1,-,-,17,CATSSSRVEGAHNEQFF,TGTGCCACCAGCAGTTCTAGGGTCGAAGGGGCACACAATGAGCAGTTCTTC
TRBV9,TRBJ2-5,-,TRBD2,18,CASSVAGLAGGRRETQYF,TGTGCCAGCAGCGTAGCAGGACTAGCGGGGGGGCGTAGAGAGACCCAGTACTTC
TRBV6-5,TRBJ1-2,-,TRBD1,16,CASSYRQGVTNYGYTF,TGTGCCAGCAGTTATCGGCAGGGGGTGACTAACTATGGCTACACCTTC
TRBV18,TRBJ2-7,-,-,13,CASSPLGDGEQYF,TGTGCCAGCTCACCACTAGGGGATGGCGAGCAGTACTTC
TRBV7-2,TRBJ2-5,-,-,15,CASSPSRGNQETQYF,TGTGCCAGCAGCCCCTCAAGGGGAAACCAAGAGACCCAGTACTTC
TRBV21-1,TRBJ1-2,few,-,13,CASSPRPGVGYTF,TGTGCCAGCAGCCCCCGCCCAGGGGTAGGCTACACCTTC
TRBV7-3,TRBJ2-1,few,-,16,CASSFLASPSYNEQFF,TGTGCCAGCAGCTTTCTAGCGAGCCCCTCCTACAATGAGCAGTTCTTC
TRBV11-1,TRBJ2-2,-,TRBD1,15,CASSGDRGLSGELFF,TGTGCCAGCAGTGGCGACAGGGGGCTTTCCGGGGAGCTGTTTTTT
TRBV6-6,TRBJ2-7,-,TRBD2,15,CASSYSGGSGYEQYF,TGTGCCAGCAGTTACAGCGGGGGGTCGGGCTACGAGCAGTACTTC
TRBV27,TRBJ1-5,few,TRBD1,12,CASRTGNQPQHF,TGTGCCAGCAGGACAGGGAATCAGCCCCAGCATTTT
TRBV21-1,TRBJ1-1,-,-,15,CASSSPGTTLTEAFF,TGTGCCAGCAGCAGTCCCGGGACAACCCTAACAGAAGCTTTCTTT
TRBV6-5,TRBJ2-1,-,-,14,CASSYSMRDPEQFF,TGTGCCAGCAGTTACTCGATGCGGGACCCTGAGCAGTTCTTC
TRBV29-1,TRBJ1-1,few,-,10,CSGMTSRAFF,TGCAGCGGGATGACTTCTCGAGCTTTCTTT
TRBV11-3,TRBJ2-7,-,-,13,CASRKDNRYEQYF,TGTGCCAGCAGAAAGGACAACCGCTACGAGCAGTACTTC
TRBV5-1,TRBJ2-3,-,TRBD2,17,CASSVGLAGGLIDTQYF,TGCGCCAGCAGCGTCGGACTAGCGGGGGGGTTGATAGATACGCAGTATTTT
TRBV29-1,TRBJ2-2,-,-,13,CSVAIPGTGELFF,TGCAGCGTTGCGATTCCGGGCACCGGGGAGCTGTTTTTT
TRBV6-6,TRBJ2-3,-,TRBD2,17,CASSPRTSGGAGRGLYF,TGTGCCAGCAGTCCACGGACTAGCGGGGGCGCAGGCCGAGGTCTGTATTTT
TRBV3-1/TRBV3-2,TRBJ2-2,-,-,16,CASRPKDSQNTGELFF,TGTGCCAGCAGGCCCAAGGACAGCCAGAACACCGGGGAGCTGTTTTTT
TRBV3-1/TRBV3-2,TRBJ2-1,-,TRBD2,17,CASSHPLGSGSIDEQFF,TGTGCCAGCAGCCACCCCTTAGGTAGCGGGAGTATCGATGAGCAGTTCTTC
TRBV6-5,TRBJ2-3,few,TRBD2,14,CASSTRGGGDTQYF,TGTGCCAGCAGTACCCGGGGGGGAGGGGATACGCAGTATTTT
TRBV11-2,TRBJ2-2,-,-,15,CASRLGLLVAGELFF,TGTGCCAGCAGACTGGGACTGCTTGTCGCCGGGGAGCTGTTTTTT
TRBV2,TRBJ1-2,few,TRBD1,14,CASTRTGRTSGYTF,TGTGCCAGCACCAGGACAGGTCGGACCAGCGGCTACACCTTC
TRBV29-1,TRBJ2-7,-,TRBD1,15,CSVEGGGQGLYEQYF,TGCAGCGTTGAAGGTGGTGGACAGGGACTCTACGAGCAGTACTTC
TRBV23-1,TRBJ1-1,-,TRBD1,16,CASSPRQGALNTEAFF,TGCGCCAGCAGTCCGAGACAGGGGGCGCTGAACACTGAAGCTTTCTTT
TRBV7-3,TRBJ2-5,-,TRBD2,16,CASSWGLAGPQETQYF,TGTGCCAGCAGCTGGGGGCTAGCGGGGCCACAAGAGACCCAGTACTTC
TRBV6-6,TRBJ2-1,-,TRBD1,15,CASSPGTGFVSEQFF,TGTGCCAGCAGCCCCGGGACAGGGTTTGTCAGTGAGCAGTTCTTC
TRBV7-9,TRBJ1-3,-,-,14,CASSSLPSGNTIYF,TGTGCCAGCAGCTCTCTACCCTCTGGAAACACCATATATTTT
TRBV4-2,TRBJ1-1,-,-,13,CASSLDSLQGAFF,TGTGCCAGCAGCCTTGACTCTCTTCAGGGCGCTTTCTTT
TRBV6-5,TRBJ2-7,-,-,13,CASARQFSYEQYF,TGTGCCAGCGCAAGACAGTTCTCCTACGAGCAGTACTTC
TRBV29-1,TRBJ2-7,-,-,11,CSVEYLYEQYF,TGCAGCGTAGAGTACCTCTACGAGCAGTACTTC